The 5 T cell receptor beta chains reported below all come from one sample, sequenced in a study of shared clonotypes between healthy human individuals. Profiling relied on immunoSEQ multiplex PCR, and the TCRdb table lists in-frame clones only, not all of them. Of 300,000 to 350,000 clones in the sample, around 67% were seen once. Sequenced material: memory CD4+ T cells sorted from blood. Stated subset: CD45RA-negative fraction. Receptors originate from a man aged 25-45 years in good health.

In the case of this clone: Within the sample, other DNA sequences also encode this same CDR3. The chain employs TRBV9 and TRBJ1-6; 8 nucleotides line up with TRBD1. The CDR3 contains 15 residues. Germline lookup yields CDR1 SGDLS and CDR2 YYNGEE. V trimming: 4 bases; J trimming: 6 bases; junction bases outside the gene matches: 6. In nucleotides, the CDR3 is TGTGCCAGCAGCACTGGACAGGGTGGTAATTCACCCCTCCACTTT. It is translated as CASSTGQGGNSPLHF.

This CDR3 is CASSLAGPGGEQYF. CDR3 DNA sequence: TGCGCCAGCAGCTTGGCCGGTCCGGGTGGGGAGCAGTACTTC. The chain uses TRBV5-1 and TRBJ2-7; D is undetermined. Germline V gene data show CDR1 as SGHRS and CDR2 as YFSETQ. With 0 bases removed from V and 7 bases from J, the gap between germline ends came to 14 bases. CDR3 length: 14 residues.

The chain carries TRBV7-2 and TRBJ1-1; tentative D call: TRBD1 (5 bases). This CDR3 contains 14 residues. Trimming left V 5 bases short and J 5 bases short, with 15 bases between. The germline gives CDR1 SGHTA, CDR2 FQGNSA. The CDR3 region is CASSLGPPGTEAFF. CDR3 in DNA: TGTGCCAGCAGCCTGGGACCCCCGGGGACTGAAGCTTTCTTT.

The V gene is TRBV5-4, the J gene TRBJ2-5; 7 bases are shared with TRBD1. Germline assignment: CDR1 SGHNT and CDR2 YYREEE (reference sequence). The V gene end was trimmed by 0 bases and the J gene end by 3 bases; junction bases not matched to a gene: 8. The length of the CDR3 is 16 residues. Here the CDR3 DNA reads TGTGCCAGCAGCTTGGGAGGGGGACAGACTGAAGAGACCCAGTACTTC. This translates into CASSLGGGQTEETQYF.

The rearrangement links TRBV6-1 to TRBJ2-2; 7 positions match TRBD2. The CDR3 loop spans 16 amino acids. From germline, CDR1 is MNHNS and CDR2 SASEGT. V was clipped by 4 bases and J by 6 bases; unmatched bases: 11. In DNA form, the CDR3 reads TGTGCCAGCAGTGTTAGGCCTAGCGGAACCGCCGGGGAGCTGTTTTTT. Translation gives CASSVRPSGTAGELFF.